This T cell receptor beta chain is from a study of blood T cell repertoires in COVID-19. Study as a whole: The samples span acute and convalescent COVID-19 from the United States, Italy and Spain. T cells, B-cell-depleted T cells, or PBMCs provided the cDNA or gDNA that served as material.

As originally analysed: Nucleated cell number was recorded as an estimate derived from reference gene primer amplification. Profiling relied on immunoSEQ multiplex PCR, and the TCRdb table lists in-frame clones only, not all of them. V and J calls and clone size are given by that table; D and trimming were obtained from the DNA. Of approximately 92,000 clones in the sample, 82% were seen once. The clonotype originates from an elderly man with acute or convalescent COVID-19. Material: peripheral blood.

This CDR3 reads CASGAPSGRGDEQFF. The CDR3 DNA reads as TGTGCCAGCGGAGCGCCTAGCGGGAGGGGGGATGAGCAGTTCTTC. The gene calls are TRBV28 and TRBJ2-1, with 12 positions matching TRBD2. The CDR3 loop spans 15 amino acids. The V segment lost 8 bases and the J segment 8 bases; nucleotides outside the gene matches: 10. Germline V gene sequence: CDR1 MDHEN, CDR2 SYDVKM.